This TCR beta chain was profiled in a study of molecular identifiers for immune sequencing clone quantification. Whole-study context: In the replicates, RNA derived from around 20,000 or 99,000 naive CD8 cells was divided into five parts, and four were sequenced.

As CD8+CD4-CCR7+CD45RA+ cells, naive CD8 T cells were sorted. Bulk TCR libraries were made with methods that had been previously described and with listed TCR primers. MiXCR, applied by TCRdb to the PCR reads, yields one record per CDR3 protein. The table has more than 85,000 distinct CDR3 sequences, roughly a third seen once. Note on this clonotype: The target antigen is unknown.

V lost 10 bases to trimming and J lost 9 bases; unmatched junction nucleotides: 17. Looked up from germline, CDR1 is SGHTA and CDR2 is FQGNSA. The CDR3 extends over 15 amino acids. Whole-study results and caveats: Clones that had above 20 RNA copies took up over 97% of effector molecules but under 1% in naive cells.

Sequenced input: naive CD8+ T cells from blood, with Jurkat cell RNA spiked in. This sample's subset: FACS-sorted CD8+CD4-CCR7+CD45RA+ naive T cells. This sequence originates from a human donor in good health. Some libraries in this study had Jurkat cell RNA spiked in. The rearrangement uses TRBV7-2 and TRBJ2-1; 8 bases map to TRBD2. The CDR3 spells CATPTFGAGGLEQFF. CDR3 nucleotide sequence: TGTGCCACCCCTACCTTTGGGGCGGGAGGACTTGAGCAGTTCTTC.